A selection of T cell receptor beta chains follows, all from one sample in a study of siplizumab effects on memory and regulatory T cells. This table comes from immunoSEQ multiplex PCR, and its TCRdb copy is limited to in-frame clones, with some not included. The data contain roughly 100,000 clones, 93% of them singletons. The sample consisted of CD4+ T cells sorted from blood. The receptors were sampled from a human donor in good health. Both conserved end residues are part of each CDR3. D genes are given only for firm matches.

v_call,d_call,cdr3_aa
TRBV7-9,.,CAIEPPGAYYNEQFF
TRBV5-4,.,CASSPPGRSGKNIQYF
TRBV2,.,CASSPLPGTEAFF
TRBV11-3,.,CASSLEPEQFF
TRBV5-5,.,CASSPRWVGDTEAFF
TRBV4-2,.,CASSQDLISPYNEQFF
TRBV11-2,.,CASSSRRVNGYTF
TRBV27,.,CASSPVNLGAGTDTQYF
TRBV18,.,CASSPDGSYEQYF
TRBV15,TRBD1,CATSRDQGATDTQYF
TRBV27,.,CASKRRGQYNEQFF
TRBV9,TRBD1,CASSDRDRRVVTQYF
TRBV5-5,.,CASSLDPGAGNTIYF
TRBV4-2,.,CASSQDWGSQPQHF